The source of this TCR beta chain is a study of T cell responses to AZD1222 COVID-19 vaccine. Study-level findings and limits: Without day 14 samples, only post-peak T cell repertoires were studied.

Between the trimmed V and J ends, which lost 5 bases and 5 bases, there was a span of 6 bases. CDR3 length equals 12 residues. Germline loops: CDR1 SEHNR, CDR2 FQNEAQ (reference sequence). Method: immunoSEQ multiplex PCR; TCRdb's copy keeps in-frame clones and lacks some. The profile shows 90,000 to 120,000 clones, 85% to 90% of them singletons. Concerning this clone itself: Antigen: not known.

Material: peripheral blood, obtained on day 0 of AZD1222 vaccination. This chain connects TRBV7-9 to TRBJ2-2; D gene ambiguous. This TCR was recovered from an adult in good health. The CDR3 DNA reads TGTGCCAGCAGCCCGTATACCGGGGAGCTGTTTTTT. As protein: CASSPYTGELFF.